This TCR beta chain was captured by sequencing in a study of blood T cell repertoires in COVID-19. The V and J ends lost 3 bases and 7 bases, in that order; junction bases with no gene match: 15. The CDR3 length is 15 residues. Per germline, CDR1 DFQATT and CDR2 SNEGSKA (reference sequence). Enrollment of patients from Seattle took place during active infection, with longitudinal follow-up. Data came from immunoSEQ multiplex PCR; TCRdb stores just in-frame clones and leaves some out. The sample contains some 260,000 clones, about 90% of which appear only once. This TCR derives from a woman aged 70-85 years with COVID-19, enrolled during active disease. This chain links TRBV20-1 with TRBJ2-7; 7 positions match TRBD2. The sample was peripheral blood. CDR3 protein: CSASRAGARVGEQYF. CDR3 in DNA: TGCAGTGCTAGTCGGGCGGGAGCCCGAGTTGGAGAGCAGTACTTC.